Listed below are T cell receptor beta chains from one sample, sequenced in a study of CD8 T cells in Susac syndrome. TCRdb re-derived calls from the immunoSEQ multiplex PCR reads in MiXCR, one entry per CDR3 protein. The top ten clones hold approximately 0.098% of a sample with 180,000 or so distinct CDR3 sequences, just under 95% of them seen once. Sequencing was done on a sample of CD4+ T cells from PBMCs. The receptors shown here come from a human donor in good health. Each CDR3 is given with its conserved first and last residue. A D gene is named only where the DNA matches it firmly. Clone size is stated in some rows and not others, as once, few, many or a class when expanded.

>TRBJ2-3|TRBV27|-|-
TGTGCCAGCAGTTTCGTTAGCGCAGATACGCAGTATTTT
CASSFVSADTQYF
>TRBJ2-5|TRBV20-1|-|-
TGCAGTGCGAACAAGCCGGGGCTAGGGGAGACCCAGTACTTC
CSANKPGLGETQYF
>TRBJ1-5|TRBV24-1|-|-
TGTGCCACCAGTGTGGGAAGCAATCAGCCCCAGCATTTT
CATSVGSNQPQHF
>TRBJ2-3|TRBV27|TRBD1|-
TGTGCCAGCAGGATGGACAGGGTCTCAGATACGCAGTATTTT
CASRMDRVSDTQYF
>TRBJ1-1|TRBV6-2/TRBV6-3|-|-
TGTGCCAGCAGTTTTAACTCGCGGACTGAAGCTTTCTTT
CASSFNSRTEAFF
>TRBJ1-1|TRBV6-5|TRBD1|-
TGTGCCAGCAGTTCCCGACAGGGTGGCGACACTGAAGCTTTCTTT
CASSSRQGGDTEAFF
>TRBJ2-2|TRBV30|TRBD1|-
TGTGCCTGGAAATACGTCAGGGGGCGAACCGGGGAGCTGTTTTTT
CAWKYVRGRTGELFF
>TRBJ2-1|TRBV20-1|-|-
TGCAGTGCTAGGCGACAACCGGGGTTCAATGAGCAGTTCTTC
CSARRQPGFNEQFF
>TRBJ1-1|TRBV29-1|TRBD1|-
TGCAGCGCCCTTACAGGGGGCACTGAAGCTTTCTTT
CSALTGGTEAFF
>TRBJ1-1|TRBV12-3/TRBV12-4|-|-
TGTGCCAGCAGTTTATCCCAGTTGGGAGCTTTCTTT
CASSLSQLGAFF
>TRBJ2-1|TRBV4-3|-|-
TGCGCCAGCAGCCAAGATTCGAGGGCCGAGCAGTTCTTC
CASSQDSRAEQFF
>TRBJ2-7|TRBV7-2|TRBD2|-
TGTGCCAGCAGTCATAGGACTAGCTACGAGCAGTACTTC
CASSHRTSYEQYF
>TRBJ1-1|TRBV29-1|TRBD1|once
TGCAGCGTTGTACGACAGGGGGCGTACACTGAAGCTTTCTTT
CSVVRQGAYTEAFF
>TRBJ2-1|TRBV27|TRBD2|-
TGTGCCAGCAGTTCCTATACTGGACTAGCGTCCTACAATGAGCAGTTCTTC
CASSSYTGLASYNEQFF
>TRBJ1-4|TRBV20-1|-|-
TGCAGTGCTAGTCGCGAGGGGAGACTGTTTTTT
CSASREGRLFF
>TRBJ2-3|TRBV7-2|-|-
TGTGCCAGCAGCCCTACTAGCCAGCGCACAGATACGCAGTATTTT
CASSPTSQRTDTQYF
>TRBJ2-3|TRBV12-3/TRBV12-4|TRBD1|-
TGTGCCAGCAGTAATCGGACAGGGACTTCAGATACGCAGTATTTT
CASSNRTGTSDTQYF
>TRBJ2-5|TRBV7-2|-|-
TGTGCCAGCAGCTTCCTAAGGAGGGGGGAGACCCAGTACTTC
CASSFLRRGETQYF
>TRBJ1-1|TRBV18|-|once
TGTGCCAGCTCACTCGGGGTACTTAACACTGAAGCTTTCTTT
CASSLGVLNTEAFF
>TRBJ2-5|TRBV12-3/TRBV12-4|-|-
TGTGCCAGCATCGGGAACTCCAAGACCCAGTACTTC
CASIGNSKTQYF
>TRBJ1-5|TRBV29-1|-|-
TGCAGCGTTGGGGTAGGGGCCAATCAGCCCCAGCATTTT
CSVGVGANQPQHF
>TRBJ1-1|TRBV30|-|-
TGTGCCTGGAGCCTAACTACGGCGGGCACTGAAGCTTTCTTT
CAWSLTTAGTEAFF
>TRBJ2-7|TRBV29-1|-|-
TGCAGCGTTGGGGGGGTCGGGAGTCACGAGCAGTACTTC
CSVGGVGSHEQYF
>TRBJ2-3|TRBV24-1|TRBD1|-
TGTGCCACCAGTGATTCTGGGACAGGGAGAGATACGCAGTATTTT
CATSDSGTGRDTQYF
>TRBJ2-7|TRBV7-2|TRBD2|few
TGTGCCAGCAGCTTACAGCGGGAGTATGAGCAGTACTTC
CASSLQREYEQYF
>TRBJ1-2|TRBV30|TRBD1|-
TGTGCCTGGAGAGTGACAGGGTCGATTGGAGGCTACACCTTC
CAWRVTGSIGGYTF
>TRBJ2-2|TRBV7-2|-|-
TGTGCCAGCAGCCCCCCACGCCTGAACACCGGGGAGCTGTTTTTT
CASSPPRLNTGELFF
>TRBJ2-5|TRBV29-1|-|-
TGCAGCGTTGAAGAAGGTCAGATAGGAGAGACCCAGTACTTC
CSVEEGQIGETQYF
>TRBJ1-5|TRBV7-2|TRBD1|once
TGTGCCAGCAGCATCGGACAGGGTGCTTATCAGCCCCAGCATTTT
CASSIGQGAYQPQHF
>TRBJ2-7|TRBV14|-|once
TGTGCCAGCAGCCAAGGCCATTCTTTCTTCGTCTACGAGCAGTACTTC
CASSQGHSFFVYEQYF
>TRBJ2-1|TRBV30|TRBD2|-
TGTGCCTGGAGACTAGCGGGTACAAATGAGCAGTTCTTC
CAWRLAGTNEQFF
>TRBJ2-3|TRBV5-4|-|-
TGTGCCAGCAGCTTGGAGCCGGGAGTTTACGCAGATACGCAGTATTTT
CASSLEPGVYADTQYF
>TRBJ2-3|TRBV29-1|-|once
TGCAGCGTCGTACACACGGGAGTGGGAACAGATACGCAGTATTTT
CSVVHTGVGTDTQYF
>TRBJ2-3|TRBV20-1|-|-
TGCAGTGCTAGAGAGAATCGAGCATTTACGCAGTATTTT
CSARENRAFTQYF
>TRBJ2-1|TRBV3-1|TRBD2|-
TGTGCCAGCAGCCAAGGACTAGCGGGCCCCAATGAGCAGTTCTTC
CASSQGLAGPNEQFF